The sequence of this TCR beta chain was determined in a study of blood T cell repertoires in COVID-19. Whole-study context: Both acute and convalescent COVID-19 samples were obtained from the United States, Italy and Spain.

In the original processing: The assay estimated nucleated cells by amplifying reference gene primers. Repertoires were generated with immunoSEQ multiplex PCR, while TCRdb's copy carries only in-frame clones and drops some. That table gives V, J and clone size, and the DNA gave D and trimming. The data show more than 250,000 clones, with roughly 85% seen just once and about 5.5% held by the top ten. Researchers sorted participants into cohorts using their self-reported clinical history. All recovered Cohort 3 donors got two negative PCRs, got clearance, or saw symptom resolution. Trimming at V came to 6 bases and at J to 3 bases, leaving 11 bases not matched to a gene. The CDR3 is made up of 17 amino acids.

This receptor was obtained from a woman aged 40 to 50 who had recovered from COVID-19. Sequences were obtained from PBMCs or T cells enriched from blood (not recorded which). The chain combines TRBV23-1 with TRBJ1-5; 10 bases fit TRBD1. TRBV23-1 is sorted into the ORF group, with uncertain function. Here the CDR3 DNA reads TGCGCCAGCAGCCCACGCTCCGGACAGGGGGTCAATCAGCCCCAGCATTTT. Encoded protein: CASSPRSGQGVNQPQHF.